The 10 T cell receptor beta chains reported below all come from one sample, sequenced in a study of PD-1 blockade in mismatch repair-deficient tumors. Data came from immunoSEQ multiplex PCR; TCRdb stores just in-frame clones and leaves some out. The repertoire holds 40,000 to 65,000 clones, with over 70% as singletons. Sample: peripheral blood, taken 20 weeks after starting pembrolizumab. The source is an adult with mismatch repair-deficient cancer.

The J gene is TRBJ2-7, the V gene TRBV29-1, with a possible D match to TRBD1 (6 bases). The CDR3 has 14 amino acids. The V end lost 6 bases, the J end lost 2 bases, and 17 bases lay between the germline ends. The germline gives CDR1 SQVTM, CDR2 ANQGSEA. The CDR3 spells CSVKLDRQAYEQYF. As DNA, the CDR3 is TGCAGCGTGAAGCTAGACCGACAGGCCTACGAGCAGTACTTC.

The chain couples TRBV30 to TRBJ2-7; tentatively, D is TRBD2 (5 bases). The CDR3 totals 15 residues. CDR1 and CDR2 (germline): GTSNPN, SVGIG (reference sequence). Between the trimmed V and J ends, which lost 2 bases and 4 bases, there was a span of 18 bases. CDR3 amino acids: CAWSSVLVSRYEQYF. CDR3 DNA: TGTGCCTGGAGTTCCGTACTAGTTTCTCGGTACGAGCAGTACTTC.

This clone was observed a few times. This chain connects TRBV7-6 to TRBJ1-2, with D tentatively TRBD1 (6 bases). The germline V gene has CDR1 SGHVS and CDR2 FNYEAQ. The CDR3 has 15 residues. The ends were cut back, 6 bases at V and 3 bases at J, with 17 bases in the middle. The CDR3 sequence: CASSFGGGSHYGYTF. The CDR3 DNA reads as TGTGCCAGCAGTTTCGGAGGGGGGAGCCACTATGGCTACACCTTC.

The chain has TRBV19 and TRBJ2-5; D unclear. The CDR3 sequence is 12 residues long. Trimming stripped 8 bases from V and 0 bases from J, with 7 bases between. Per the germline V gene, CDR1 is LNHDA and CDR2 is SQIVND (reference sequence). The CDR3 loop is CASGVYQETQYF. The DNA for the CDR3 is TGTGCCAGTGGGGTATACCAAGAGACCCAGTACTTC.

The chain recombines TRBV5-6 with TRBJ1-1; D is ambiguous. From germline, CDR1 is SGHDT and CDR2 YYEEEE. V was pared by 0 bases and J by 0 bases, with 9 bases between. This CDR3 spans 15 amino acids. The CDR3 spells CASSLVGRMNTEAFF. The DNA for the CDR3 is TGTGCCAGCAGCTTGGTAGGACGGATGAACACTGAAGCTTTCTTT.

This clone was detected only once. This rearrangement joins TRBV5-1 to TRBJ1-1; no firm D call. Germline assignment: CDR1 SGHRS and CDR2 YFSETQ. The ends were cut back, 0 bases at V and 3 bases at J, with 12 bases in the middle. CDR3 length: 15 residues. CDR3 sequence reads: CASSLAGNRDTEAFF. Written as DNA, the CDR3 is TGCGCCAGCAGCTTGGCCGGGAATAGGGACACTGAAGCTTTCTTT.

This clone was seen a few times. The chain has TRBV6-6 and TRBJ2-7; 9 nucleotides match TRBD2. The CDR3 loop spans 14 amino acids. Trimming at V came to 6 bases and at J to 4 bases, leaving 7 bases not matched to a gene. CDR1 is MNHNY and CDR2 is SVGAGI in the germline V gene (reference sequence). The CDR3 reads CASSLRLAEYEQYF. The CDR3 bases are TGTGCCAGCAGCTTAAGACTAGCGGAATACGAGCAGTACTTC.

In this sample, this clone turned up a few times. V and J are TRBV15 and TRBJ1-5, with a possible D match to TRBD1 (6 bases). Germline V gene lookup returns CDR1 LNHNV and CDR2 YYDKDF (reference sequence). V was trimmed by 8 bases and J by 2 bases, leaving 16 bases between them. The CDR3 extends over 15 amino acids. In DNA, the CDR3 is TGTGCCACCTCTCGGGGGGGCTATGGCAATCAGCCCCAGCATTTT. It yields the protein CATSRGGYGNQPQHF.

The chain joins TRBV9 to TRBJ2-7; D ambiguous. The CDR3 length is 15 residues. Deletions cut 4 bases from V and 2 bases from J, with 16 bases between. Germline CDR1 is SGDLS and CDR2 is YYNGEE. The CDR3 region has the DNA TGTGCCAGCAGCCCAGACCCAGCGCTCGCCTACGAGCAGTACTTC. It specifies CASSPDPALAYEQYF.

The chain has TRBV6-6 and TRBJ1-2; TRBD1 aligns across 9 bases. Unmatched junction bases numbered 5, after V lost 5 bases and J lost 4 bases. Germline V CDR1 and CDR2: MNHNY, SVGAGI (reference sequence). This CDR3 comprises 14 residues. In nucleotides, the CDR3 is TGTGCCAGCAGTGGGGACAGGGATCTCTATGGCTACACCTTC. Translated: CASSGDRDLYGYTF.